This TCR beta chain was sequenced during a study of OX40 agonist ivuxolimab in advanced cancers. Study summary: Therapy given before enrollment (anti-PD-1, anti-PD-L1 or anti-CTLA-4) was allowed, and under 45% had some. Whole-study findings and limits: Clonal expansion from baseline to week 6 occurred in both CD4+ and CD8+ T cells. Fewer expanded clones were found on average in CD4+ than in CD8+ T cells.

Only in-frame clones appear in the TCRdb table, and some are missing; sequencing was by immunoSEQ multiplex PCR. The data show about 80,000 clones, 92% seen once. Collection of blood occurred at baseline, at cycle 4 day 1, and at cycle 7 day 1. A word on this clone: Its antigen is not known.

Per germline, CDR1 MNHNY and CDR2 SVGAGI (reference sequence). The V and J ends lost 0 bases and 2 bases respectively, with 4 bases between them. This CDR3 is built from 13 residues. The chain recombines TRBV6-6 with TRBJ1-1; D unclear. The receptor comes from an adult with an advanced solid tumor such as melanoma, head and neck, liver or kidney cancer. The sample in question was CD4+ or CD8+ T cells sorted from blood, obtained in a trial of the OX40 agonist ivuxolimab. This CDR3 is CASSYSSNTEAFF. The CDR3 DNA sequence: TGTGCCAGCAGTTACTCATCAAACACTGAAGCTTTCTTT.